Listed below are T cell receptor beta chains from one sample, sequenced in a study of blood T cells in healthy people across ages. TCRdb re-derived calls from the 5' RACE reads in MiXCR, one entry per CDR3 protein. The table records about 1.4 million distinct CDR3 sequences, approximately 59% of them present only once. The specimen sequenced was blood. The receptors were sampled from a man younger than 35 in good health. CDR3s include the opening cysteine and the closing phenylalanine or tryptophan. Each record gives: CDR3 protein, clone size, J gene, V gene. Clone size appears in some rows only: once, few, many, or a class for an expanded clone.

CASSGKLIGYTF once TRBJ1-2 TRBV9
CASSQLDRDQPQHF once TRBJ1-5 TRBV6-6
CASSQVVQGIESPLHF once TRBJ1-6 TRBV14
CASSQFGTSGAYGEQFF NA TRBJ2-1 TRBV4-1
CATTQGAGANVLTF NA TRBJ2-6 TRBV10-3
CSANARQLSYEQYF few TRBJ2-7 TRBV20-1
CASSSWSSMNTEAFF NA TRBJ1-1 TRBV5-6
CASSFRQAGRDEQFF NA TRBJ2-1 TRBV5-1
CASSQEGGYRNEQFF NA TRBJ2-1 TRBV14
CASTAHSYEQYF few TRBJ2-7 TRBV2
CASRTTEIGYTF NA TRBJ1-2 TRBV6-5
CASSPSGTENYGYTF NA TRBJ1-2 TRBV9
CAISESTGAYEQYF NA TRBJ2-7 TRBV10-3
CSAQDRGLNQPQHF NA TRBJ1-5 TRBV29-1
CSATTSGVMYEQYF NA TRBJ2-7 TRBV20-1
CASRGLEVYNEQFF once TRBJ2-1 TRBV6-5
CASSSGVNGGDEQYF once TRBJ2-7 TRBV11-2
CASSLDARFGTDTQYF NA TRBJ2-3 TRBV7-6
CASSSRQGGTGGYTF few TRBJ1-2 TRBV5-1
CSSEKGRGDTDTQYF NA TRBJ2-3 TRBV29-1
CASSDNPQGLIHQPQHF NA TRBJ1-5 TRBV7-9
CSAIGTDSYEQYF NA TRBJ2-7 TRBV20-1
CASSSSGTGETQYF few TRBJ2-5 TRBV5-1
CASKISDTQYF NA TRBJ2-3 TRBV2
CASSPDARAVRSYEQYF NA TRBJ2-7 TRBV7-2
CASSLGTSGEKYQETQYF NA TRBJ2-5 TRBV11-2
CATSRVRDALNTDTQYF NA TRBJ2-3 TRBV15
CSADPGLAGEFSYEQYF NA TRBJ2-7 TRBV20-1
CASSTTGTGGSGANVLTF NA TRBJ2-6 TRBV7-2
CASRGPGLANTGELFF NA TRBJ2-2 TRBV2
CASTRTEIATGEQFF NA TRBJ2-1 TRBV2
CASSGEASGSPLHF NA TRBJ1-6 TRBV9
CSARSQTQTQYF NA TRBJ2-5 TRBV20-1
CASSSPRGTGAEAFF NA TRBJ1-1 TRBV7-9
CSARPGTSSTEAFF NA TRBJ1-1 TRBV20-1
CSVMTGTDTQYF NA TRBJ2-3 TRBV29-1
CASKSSVGDEQFF few TRBJ2-1 TRBV5-1
CASSPASHEQYF NA NA TRBV18
CASSSGQLNQPQHF few TRBJ1-5 TRBV7-8
CSALPGGDFYGYTF NA TRBJ1-2 TRBV20-1
CSAGPQGYTEAFF NA TRBJ1-1 TRBV20-1
CASSLGPSLTDTQYF NA TRBJ2-3 TRBV5-6
CSARQGYGYTF NA TRBJ1-2 TRBV20-1
CASSLDSGVNSPLHF NA TRBJ1-6 TRBV7-8
CASTPRQGYGYTF many TRBJ1-2 TRBV2
CASSSSTLTYEQYF NA NA TRBV7-9
CASSLGAGPTQYF few TRBJ2-3 TRBV7-2
CSAVWREGDLREQYF few TRBJ2-7 TRBV20-1
CSVEYGGAYGYTF NA TRBJ1-2 TRBV29-1
CASSLAPRDEQYF few NA TRBV5-5
CASSLYASGAYYEQYF NA TRBJ2-7 TRBV13
CSVNPPGQTYNEQFF NA TRBJ2-1 TRBV29-1
CASSQDGFGTGRGYTF few TRBJ1-2 TRBV4-2
CASSRTDRLANYGYTF NA TRBJ1-2 TRBV6-2/TRBV6-3